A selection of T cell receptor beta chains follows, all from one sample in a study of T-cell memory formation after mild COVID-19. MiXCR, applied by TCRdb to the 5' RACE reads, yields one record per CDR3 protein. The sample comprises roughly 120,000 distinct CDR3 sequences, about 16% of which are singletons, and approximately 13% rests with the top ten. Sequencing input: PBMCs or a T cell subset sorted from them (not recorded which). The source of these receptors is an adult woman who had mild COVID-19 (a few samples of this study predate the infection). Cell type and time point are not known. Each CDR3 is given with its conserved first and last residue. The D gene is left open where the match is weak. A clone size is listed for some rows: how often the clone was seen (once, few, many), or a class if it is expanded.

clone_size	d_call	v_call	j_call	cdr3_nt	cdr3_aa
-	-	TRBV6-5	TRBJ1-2	TGTGCCAGCAGTTACACAAACGGTGGCTACACCTTC	CASSYTNGGYTF
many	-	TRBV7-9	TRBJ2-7	TGTGCCAGCAGCGCCCGGGACTTCTACGAGCAGTACTTC	CASSARDFYEQYF
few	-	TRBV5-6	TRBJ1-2	TGTGCCAGCAGCTTGAAGATTGGCCAACCTTATTATGGCTACACCTTC	CASSLKIGQPYYGYTF
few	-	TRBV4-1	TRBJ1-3	TGCGCCAGCAGCCGATCGGACGCAAACTCTGGAAACACCATATATTTT	CASSRSDANSGNTIYF
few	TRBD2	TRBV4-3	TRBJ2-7	TGCGCCAGCAGCCAACAGACTAGCGGGATGTACGAGCAGTACTTC	CASSQQTSGMYEQYF
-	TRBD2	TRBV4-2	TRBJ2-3	TGTGCCAGCAGCGTTACCGGGACTAGCCCAGATACGCAGTATTTT	CASSVTGTSPDTQYF
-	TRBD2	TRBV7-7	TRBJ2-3	TGTGCCAGCAGCCCGGGACTAGCCTTCGATGCGGATACGCAGTATTTT	CASSPGLAFDADTQYF
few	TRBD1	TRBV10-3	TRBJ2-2	TGTGCCATCAGTGAAGAACAGGGGGGCACCGGGGAGCTGTTTTTT	CAISEEQGGTGELFF
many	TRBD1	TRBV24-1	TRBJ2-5	TGTGCCACCAGTGGACAGGGGGCAGTGGAAGAGACCCAGTACTTC	CATSGQGAVEETQYF
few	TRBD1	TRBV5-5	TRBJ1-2	TGTGCCAGCAGCTTAACAGGGGACTCTTATGGCTACACCTTC	CASSLTGDSYGYTF
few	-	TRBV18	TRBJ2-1	TGTGCCAGCTCACCGGGGCCTCGCGATGAGCAGTTCTTC	CASSPGPRDEQFF
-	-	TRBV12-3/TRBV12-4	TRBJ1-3	TGTGCCAGCAGTGCTCTTCCCGGAAACACCATATATTTT	CASSALPGNTIYF